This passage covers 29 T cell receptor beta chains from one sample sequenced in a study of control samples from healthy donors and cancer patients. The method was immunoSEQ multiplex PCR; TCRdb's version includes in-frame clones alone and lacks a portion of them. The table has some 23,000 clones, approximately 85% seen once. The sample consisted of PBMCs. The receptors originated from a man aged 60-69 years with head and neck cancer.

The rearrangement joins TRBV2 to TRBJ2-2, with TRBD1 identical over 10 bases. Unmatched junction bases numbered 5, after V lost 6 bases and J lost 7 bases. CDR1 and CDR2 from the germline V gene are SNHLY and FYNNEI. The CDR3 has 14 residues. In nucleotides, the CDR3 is TGTGCCAGCAGACAAGGGACAGGGGACGGGGAGCTGTTTTTT. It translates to CASRQGTGDGELFF.

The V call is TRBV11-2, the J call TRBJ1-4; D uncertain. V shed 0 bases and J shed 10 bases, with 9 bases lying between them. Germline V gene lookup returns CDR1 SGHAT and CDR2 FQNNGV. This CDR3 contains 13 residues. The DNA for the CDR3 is TGTGCCAGCAGCTTAGACGGAATTGGAAAACTGTTTTTT. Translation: CASSLDGIGKLFF.

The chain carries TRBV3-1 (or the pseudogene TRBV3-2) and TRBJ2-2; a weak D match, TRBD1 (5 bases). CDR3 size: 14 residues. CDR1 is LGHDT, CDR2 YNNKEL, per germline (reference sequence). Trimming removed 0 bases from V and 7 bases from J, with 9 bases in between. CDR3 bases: TGTGCCAGCAGCCAAGATGAAGGACACGGGGAGCTGTTTTTT. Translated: CASSQDEGHGELFF.

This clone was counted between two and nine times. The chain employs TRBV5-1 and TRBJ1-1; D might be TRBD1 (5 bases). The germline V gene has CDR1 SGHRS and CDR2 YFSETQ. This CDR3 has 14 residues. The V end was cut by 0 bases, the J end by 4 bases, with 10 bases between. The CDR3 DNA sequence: TGCGCCAGCAGCTTGGAAGGGACCGGCACTGAAGCTTTCTTT. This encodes CASSLEGTGTEAFF.

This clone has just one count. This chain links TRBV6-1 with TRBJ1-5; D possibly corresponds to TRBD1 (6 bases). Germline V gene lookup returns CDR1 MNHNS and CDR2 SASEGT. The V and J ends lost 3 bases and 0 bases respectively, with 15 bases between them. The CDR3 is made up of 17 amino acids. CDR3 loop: CASSEGGGPYSNQPQHF. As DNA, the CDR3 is TGTGCCAGCAGTGAGGGGGGGGGCCCTTATAGCAATCAGCCCCAGCATTTT.

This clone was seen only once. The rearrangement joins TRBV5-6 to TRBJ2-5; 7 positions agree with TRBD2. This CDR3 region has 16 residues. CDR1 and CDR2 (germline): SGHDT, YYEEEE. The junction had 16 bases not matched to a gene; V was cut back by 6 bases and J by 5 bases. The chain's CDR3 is CASTRLGGGPGETQYF. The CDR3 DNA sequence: TGTGCCAGCACCCGGTTGGGGGGAGGGCCCGGGGAGACCCAGTACTTC.

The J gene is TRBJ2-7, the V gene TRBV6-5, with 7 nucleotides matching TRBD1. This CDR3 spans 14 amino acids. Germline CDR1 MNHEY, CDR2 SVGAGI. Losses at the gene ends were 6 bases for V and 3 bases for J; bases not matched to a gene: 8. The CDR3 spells CASSEGAVGYEQYV. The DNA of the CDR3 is TGTGCCAGCAGCGAGGGGGCCGTGGGCTACGAGCAGTACGTC.

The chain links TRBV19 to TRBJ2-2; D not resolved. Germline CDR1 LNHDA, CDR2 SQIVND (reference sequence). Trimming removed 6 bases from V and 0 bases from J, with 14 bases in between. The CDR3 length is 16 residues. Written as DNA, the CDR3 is TGTGCCAGTAGCGCTAGACGCCCCTCGAACACCGGGGAGCTGTTTTTT. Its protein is CASSARRPSNTGELFF.

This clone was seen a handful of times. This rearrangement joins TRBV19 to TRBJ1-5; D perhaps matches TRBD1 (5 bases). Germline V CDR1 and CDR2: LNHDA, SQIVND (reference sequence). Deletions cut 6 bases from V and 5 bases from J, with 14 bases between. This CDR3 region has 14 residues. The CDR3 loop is CASRAGPTYQPQHF. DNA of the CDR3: TGTGCCAGTAGAGCAGGGCCCACCTATCAGCCCCAGCATTTT.

The CDR3, as DNA: TGCGCCAGCAGCCCGGGACAGGGCGCCTATAATTCACCCCTCCACTTT. Encoded protein: CASSPGQGAYNSPLHF. The chain recombines TRBV5-1 with TRBJ1-6, with 9 bases that match TRBD1. Trimming removed 4 bases from V and 2 bases from J; junction bases left unmatched: 4. Germline loops: CDR1 SGHRS, CDR2 YFSETQ. The CDR3 totals 16 residues. The whole variable domain, filled in from reference TRBV5-1 and TRBJ1-6, reads KAGVTQTPRYLIKTRGQQVTLSCSPISGHRSVSWYQQTPGQGLQFLFEYFSETQRNKGNFPGRFSGRQFSNSRSEMNVSTLELGDSALYLCASSPGQGAYNSPLHFGNGTRLTVT.

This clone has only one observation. CDR3 coding DNA: TGCGCCAGCAGCTTACAGGGGGCAACTAGCACTGAAGCTTTCTTT. Its protein is CASSLQGATSTEAFF. This chain joins TRBV5-1 and TRBJ1-1, with 9 positions matching TRBD1. V was pared by 2 bases and J by 4 bases, with 6 bases of the junction left unmatched. The CDR3 length is 15 residues. CDR1 is SGHRS, CDR2 YFSETQ, per germline. Filled out from reference TRBV5-1 and TRBJ1-1, the complete variable domain reads KAGVTQTPRYLIKTRGQQVTLSCSPISGHRSVSWYQQTPGQGLQFLFEYFSETQRNKGNFPGRFSGRQFSNSRSEMNVSTLELGDSALYLCASSLQGATSTEAFFGQGTRLTVV.

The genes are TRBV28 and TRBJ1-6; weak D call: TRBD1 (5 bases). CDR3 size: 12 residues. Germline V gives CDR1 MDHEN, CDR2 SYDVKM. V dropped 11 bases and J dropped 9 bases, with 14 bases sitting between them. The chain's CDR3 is CACGGVGSPLHF. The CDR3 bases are TGTGCCTGTGGGGGAGTCGGTTCACCCCTCCACTTT.

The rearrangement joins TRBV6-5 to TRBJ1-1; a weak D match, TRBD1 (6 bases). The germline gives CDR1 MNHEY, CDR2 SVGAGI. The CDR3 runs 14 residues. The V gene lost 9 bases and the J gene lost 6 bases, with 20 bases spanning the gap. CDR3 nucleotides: TGTGCCAGTGCCGTTACAGGGCGTAGAGCTGAAGCTTTCTTT. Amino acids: CASAVTGRRAEAFF.

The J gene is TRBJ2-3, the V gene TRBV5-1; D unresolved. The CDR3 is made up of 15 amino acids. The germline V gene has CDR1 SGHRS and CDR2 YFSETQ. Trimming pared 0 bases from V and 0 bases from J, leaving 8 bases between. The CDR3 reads CASSLDLTSTDTQYF. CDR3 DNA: TGCGCCAGCAGCTTGGACCTTACAAGCACAGATACGCAGTATTTT.

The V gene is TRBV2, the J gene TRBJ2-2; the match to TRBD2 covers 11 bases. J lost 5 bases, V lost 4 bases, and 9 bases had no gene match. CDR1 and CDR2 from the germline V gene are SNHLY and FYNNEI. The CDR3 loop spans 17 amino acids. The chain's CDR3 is CASSGGQGLAGTGELFF. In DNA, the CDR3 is TGTGCCAGCAGTGGGGGACAAGGACTAGCGGGTACCGGGGAGCTGTTTTTT. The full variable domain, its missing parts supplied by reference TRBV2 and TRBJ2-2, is EPEVTQTPSHQVTQMGQEVILRCVPISNHLYFYWYRQILGQKVEFLVSFYNNEISEKSEIFDDQFSVERPDGSNFTLKIRSTKLEDSAMYFCASSGGQGLAGTGELFFGEGSRLTVL.

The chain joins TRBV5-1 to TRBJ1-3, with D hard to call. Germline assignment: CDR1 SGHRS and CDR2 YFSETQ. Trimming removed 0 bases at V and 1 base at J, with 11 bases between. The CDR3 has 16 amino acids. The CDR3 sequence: CASSLDPRVSGNTIYF. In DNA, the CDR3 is TGCGCCAGCAGCTTGGATCCTAGGGTGTCTGGAAACACCATATATTTT. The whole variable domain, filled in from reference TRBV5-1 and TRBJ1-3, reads KAGVTQTPRYLIKTRGQQVTLSCSPISGHRSVSWYQQTPGQGLQFLFEYFSETQRNKGNFPGRFSGRQFSNSRSEMNVSTLELGDSALYLCASSLDPRVSGNTIYFGEGSWLTVV.

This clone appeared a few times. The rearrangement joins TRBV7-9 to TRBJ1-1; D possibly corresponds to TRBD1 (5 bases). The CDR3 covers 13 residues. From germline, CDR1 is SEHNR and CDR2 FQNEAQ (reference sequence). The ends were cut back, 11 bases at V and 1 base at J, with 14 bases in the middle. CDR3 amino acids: CAGGKGGNTEAFF. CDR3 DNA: TGTGCCGGGGGAAAAGGAGGGAACACTGAAGCTTTCTTT.

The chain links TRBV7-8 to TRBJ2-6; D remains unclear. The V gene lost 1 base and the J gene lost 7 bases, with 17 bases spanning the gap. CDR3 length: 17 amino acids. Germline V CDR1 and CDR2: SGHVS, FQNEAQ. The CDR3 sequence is CASSLGERSLGANVLTF. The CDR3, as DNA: TGTGCCAGCAGCTTAGGTGAAAGATCTCTGGGTGCCAACGTCCTGACTTTC.

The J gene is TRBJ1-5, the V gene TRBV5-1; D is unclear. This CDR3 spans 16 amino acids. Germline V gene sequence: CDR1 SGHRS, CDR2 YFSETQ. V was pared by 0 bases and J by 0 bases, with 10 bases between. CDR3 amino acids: CASSLAGDHSNQPQHF. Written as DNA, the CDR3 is TGCGCCAGCAGCTTGGCCGGAGATCATAGCAATCAGCCCCAGCATTTT.

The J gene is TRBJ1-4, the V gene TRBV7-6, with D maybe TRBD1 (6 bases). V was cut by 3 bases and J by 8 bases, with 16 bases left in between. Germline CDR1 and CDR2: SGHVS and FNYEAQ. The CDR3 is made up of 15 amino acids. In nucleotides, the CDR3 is TGTGCCAGCAGCTTGGGCCAAACCCAGGGGGAAAAACTGTTTTTT. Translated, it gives CASSLGQTQGEKLFF.

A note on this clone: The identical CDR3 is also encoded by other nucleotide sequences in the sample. CDR3 region: CASSPGQNTEAFF. Here the CDR3 DNA reads TGTGCCAGCAGCCCCGGACAAAACACTGAAGCTTTCTTT. The chain employs TRBV6-2 or TRBV6-3 and TRBJ1-1; TRBD1 is a possible D gene (5 bases). The CDR3 runs 13 residues. The V gene's germline CDR1 is MNHEY and CDR2 SVGEGT. Between the trimmed V and J ends, which lost 6 bases and 2 bases, there was a span of 10 bases.

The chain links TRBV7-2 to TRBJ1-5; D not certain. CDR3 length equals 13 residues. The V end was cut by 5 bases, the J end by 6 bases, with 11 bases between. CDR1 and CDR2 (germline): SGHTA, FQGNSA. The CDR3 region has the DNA TGTGCCAGCAGCCCTAAACCCCCTCAGCCCCAGCATTTT. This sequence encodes CASSPKPPQPQHF.

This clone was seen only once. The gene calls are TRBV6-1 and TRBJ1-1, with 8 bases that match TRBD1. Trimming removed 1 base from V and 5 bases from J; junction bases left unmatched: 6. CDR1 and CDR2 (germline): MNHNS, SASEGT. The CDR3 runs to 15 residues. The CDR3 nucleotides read TGTGCCAGCAGTGAAGGGACAGGGTGGGGAACTGAAGCTTTCTTT. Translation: CASSEGTGWGTEAFF.

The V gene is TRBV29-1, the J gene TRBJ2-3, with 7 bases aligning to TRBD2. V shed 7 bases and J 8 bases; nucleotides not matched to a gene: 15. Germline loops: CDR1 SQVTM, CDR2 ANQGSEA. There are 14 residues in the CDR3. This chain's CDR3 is CSALWGAGYGTQYF. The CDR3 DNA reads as TGCAGCGCGTTGTGGGGAGCGGGGTATGGTACGCAGTATTTT.

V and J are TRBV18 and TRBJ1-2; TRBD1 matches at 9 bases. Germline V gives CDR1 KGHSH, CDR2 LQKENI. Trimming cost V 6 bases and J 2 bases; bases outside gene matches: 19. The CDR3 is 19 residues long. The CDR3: CASSQQGAVNYNVNYGYTF. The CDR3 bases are TGTGCCAGCTCCCAACAGGGGGCTGTAAACTACAACGTAAACTATGGCTACACCTTC.

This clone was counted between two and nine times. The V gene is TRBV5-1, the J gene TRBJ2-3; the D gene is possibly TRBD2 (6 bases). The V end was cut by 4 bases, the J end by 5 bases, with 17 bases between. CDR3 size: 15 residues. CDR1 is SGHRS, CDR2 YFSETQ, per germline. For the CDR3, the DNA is TGCGCCAGCAGCCCGAGTCGCCCCGGGGGAGATACGCAGTATTTT. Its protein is CASSPSRPGGDTQYF.

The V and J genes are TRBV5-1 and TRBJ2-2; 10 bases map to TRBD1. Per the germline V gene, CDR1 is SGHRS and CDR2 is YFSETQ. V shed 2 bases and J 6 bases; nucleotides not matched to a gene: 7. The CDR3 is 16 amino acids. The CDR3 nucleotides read TGCGCCAGCAGCTTTGCCGGGACAGGGGCTGCCGGGGAGCTGTTTTTT. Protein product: CASSFAGTGAAGELFF.

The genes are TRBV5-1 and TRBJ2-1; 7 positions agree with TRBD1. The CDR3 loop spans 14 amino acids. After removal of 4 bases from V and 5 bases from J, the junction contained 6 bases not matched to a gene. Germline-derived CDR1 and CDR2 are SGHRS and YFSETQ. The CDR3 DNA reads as TGCGCCAGCAGCCCAGGGACAGTCAACAATGAGCAGTTCTTC. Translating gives CASSPGTVNNEQFF.

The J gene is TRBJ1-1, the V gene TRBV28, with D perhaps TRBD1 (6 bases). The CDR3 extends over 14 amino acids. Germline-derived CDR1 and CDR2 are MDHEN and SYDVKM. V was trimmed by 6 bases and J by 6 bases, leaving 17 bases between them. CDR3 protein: CASRPRQDRAEAFF. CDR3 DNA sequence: TGTGCCAGCAGACCCCGACAGGATAGGGCTGAAGCTTTCTTT.